This TCR beta chain was profiled in a study of T-cell memory formation after mild COVID-19. Study-level background: Across donors, TCR clusters were largely donor specific. Notes on the study in general: Contracting clones from day 15 to 85 had balanced CD4/CD8; later expanders favoured CD4+.

The length of the CDR3 is 15 residues. Germline V gives CDR1 SGHRS, CDR2 YFSETQ. V lost 1 base, J lost 7 bases, and 12 bases lay in between. A single record per CDR3 protein comes from TCRdb applying MiXCR to the 5' RACE reads. The data contain hundreds of thousands of distinct CDR3 sequences, roughly 15% of them singletons. This clonotype was recorded at least ten times. Antigen unknown. This TCR derives from a man between 18 and 29 years old who had mild COVID-19 (a few samples of this study predate the infection). Cell type and time point are not known. The chain employs TRBV5-1 and TRBJ1-6; D not resolved. The sequencing input was PBMCs or a T cell subset sorted from them (not recorded which). CDR3 protein: CASSLSGGQNSPLHF. CDR3 nucleotide sequence: TGCGCCAGCAGCTTGAGTGGCGGGCAAAATTCACCCCTCCACTTT.